Shown below are 3 T cell receptor beta chains from a single sample sequenced in a study of T-cell memory formation after mild COVID-19. TCRdb reprocessed the 5' RACE reads via MiXCR and lists one record per CDR3 protein. In the table there are roughly 400,000 distinct CDR3 sequences, approximately 16% of which are singletons. The specimen sequenced was PBMCs or a T cell subset sorted from them (not recorded which). All receptors come from a man younger than 35 who had mild COVID-19 (a few samples of this study predate the infection). Cell type and time point are not known.

This clonotype was counted ten times or more. The chain links TRBV7-2 to TRBJ1-1, with D possibly TRBD1 on 6 matching bases. Germline V CDR1 and CDR2: SGHTA, FQGNSA. The CDR3 contains 14 residues. V lost 5 bases, J lost 3 bases, and 13 bases lay in between. In nucleotides, the CDR3 is TGTGCCAGCAGCAAACCGGGACAATACACTGAAGCTTTCTTT. This encodes CASSKPGQYTEAFF.

There are a few counts of this clonotype. The chain uses TRBV28 and TRBJ2-7; 8 nucleotides align to TRBD1. Trimming at V came to 4 bases and at J to 3 bases, leaving 2 bases not matched to a gene. The CDR3 loop spans 13 amino acids. Germline values: CDR1 MDHEN, CDR2 SYDVKM. Here the CDR3 DNA reads TGTGCCAGCAGTTCGGACAGGGTCTACGAGCAGTACGTC. Encoded protein: CASSSDRVYEQYV.

The V and J genes are TRBV4-2 and TRBJ2-1; D unresolved. The V gene lost 1 base and the J gene lost 9 bases, with 7 bases spanning the gap. CDR3 length: 12 residues. Germline-derived CDR1 and CDR2 are LGHNA and YNFKEQ. CDR3 amino acids: CASSQVDGEQFF. The CDR3 coding sequence is TGTGCCAGCAGCCAAGTCGATGGTGAGCAGTTCTTC.